The rows below give T cell receptor beta chains drawn from one sample of a study of T cell changes during pregnancy in multiple sclerosis. Profiled with immunoSEQ multiplex PCR; TCRdb holds only in-frame clones, not every one. The sample carries about 68,000 clones, about 90% recorded once. This sample comprised peripheral blood, obtained in the second trimester of pregnancy. The receptors shown here come from a female donor with multiple sclerosis, enrolled in a pregnancy study. Each CDR3 is given without its conserved first and last residue. Each record gives: clone size, J gene, V gene, CDR3 protein. Size is stated for part of the rows, as once, few or many counts, or as a class when the clone is expanded.

clone_size: .; j_call: TRBJ2-7; v_call: TRBV4-2; cdr3_aa: ASSQDSGGAYEQY
clone_size: .; j_call: TRBJ2-7; v_call: TRBV5-1; cdr3_aa: ASSPGDRVYEQY
clone_size: .; j_call: TRBJ2-1; v_call: TRBV14; cdr3_aa: ASSLIQGAGSYNEQF
clone_size: .; j_call: TRBJ2-7; v_call: TRBV30; cdr3_aa: AWSTGIYEQY
clone_size: .; j_call: TRBJ2-1; v_call: TRBV5-1; cdr3_aa: ASSLGQDYNEQF
clone_size: .; j_call: TRBJ1-1; v_call: TRBV5-4; cdr3_aa: ASSRGSVTEAF
clone_size: .; j_call: TRBJ1-3; v_call: TRBV19; cdr3_aa: ATRSGASGNTIY
clone_size: .; j_call: TRBJ1-5; v_call: TRBV10-1; cdr3_aa: ASIGIPGPQH
clone_size: once; j_call: TRBJ2-1; v_call: TRBV10-2; cdr3_aa: ASSENGPGASNEQF
clone_size: .; j_call: TRBJ1-1; v_call: TRBV5-1; cdr3_aa: ASSLQGRAEAF
clone_size: .; j_call: TRBJ1-1; v_call: TRBV7-9; cdr3_aa: ASSPHTVNTEAF
clone_size: .; j_call: TRBJ1-2; v_call: TRBV30; cdr3_aa: AWGPGHPLEGYT
clone_size: .; j_call: TRBJ2-7; v_call: TRBV5-1; cdr3_aa: ASSLQGNYEQY
clone_size: .; j_call: TRBJ2-3; v_call: TRBV5-1; cdr3_aa: ASSLDSIRTDTQY
clone_size: .; j_call: TRBJ1-2; v_call: TRBV19; cdr3_aa: ASKTVNYGYT
clone_size: .; j_call: TRBJ2-5; v_call: TRBV7-9; cdr3_aa: ASSLYGTVQETQY
clone_size: .; j_call: TRBJ1-1; v_call: TRBV9; cdr3_aa: ASSASMNTEAF
clone_size: .; j_call: TRBJ2-7; v_call: TRBV7-2; cdr3_aa: ASSAVLGQFHEQY